These 18 T cell receptor beta chains were sequenced from one sample in a study of Ad26.COV2.S vaccination and SARS-CoV-2 variants (dated by TCRdb to the early 2020s). Explained via the paper, the treatment or condition label denotes: 15 to 20 received Ad26.COV2.S at low or high dose, single or two shots; a few received placebo; per-sample allocation not given. Repertoires of vaccine and placebo recipients were sequenced from samples collected on day 63 after the first injection. Receptor amplification or capture employed the immunoSEQ multiplex PCR assay. TCRdb mirrors the immuneACCESS table, restricted to in-frame sequences. Some clones are absent from its copies; in checked studies, under half trace to an unresolved V gene, and the reason for the others is unknown. Recorded for this sample are roughly 350,000 clones; roughly 90% of them occurred a single time. About 10% of the sample comes from the top ten.

Sequencing used peripheral blood, obtained in a trial of Ad26.COV2.S vaccine versus placebo. The receptors were gathered from a person between 18 and 59 years old who received the Ad26.COV2.S COVID-19 vaccine or a placebo.

The chain combines TRBV27 with TRBJ2-7; TRBD1 agrees at 9 bases. From germline, CDR1 is MNHEY and CDR2 SMNVEV (reference sequence). The CDR3 is 14 amino acids. After removal of 7 bases from V and 3 bases from J, the junction contained 7 bases not matched to a gene. Here the CDR3 DNA reads TGTGCCAGCATCGGGACAGGGAGGTTCTACGAGCAGTACTTC. This encodes CASIGTGRFYEQYF.

The chain uses TRBV7-2 and TRBJ2-1; 7 nucleotides align to TRBD2. The CDR3 totals 15 residues. CDR1 and CDR2 from the germline V gene are SGHTA and FQGNSA. With 5 bases clipped from V and 3 bases from J, the junction kept 7 bases outside the gene matches. In DNA form, the CDR3 reads TGTGCCAGCAGCCGTTTGGGCGGGAGCTACAATGAGCAGTTCTTC. Its translation is CASSRLGGSYNEQFF.

This clone was seen a few times. The rearrangement uses TRBV2 and TRBJ2-2; 8 positions agree with TRBD1. V gave up 8 bases and J gave up 6 bases; unmatched junction bases: 8. Per germline, CDR1 SNHLY and CDR2 FYNNEI. The CDR3 runs to 14 residues. CDR3 in amino acids: CASADRALPGELFF. Here the CDR3 DNA reads TGTGCCAGCGCGGACAGGGCCCTCCCCGGGGAGCTGTTTTTT.

This clone was seen ten or more times. The V gene is TRBV4-2, the J gene TRBJ2-1; TRBD2 matches 14 bases. V trimming: 3 bases; J trimming: 5 bases; junction bases outside the gene matches: 3. CDR1 is LGHNA, CDR2 YNFKEQ, per germline. This CDR3 has 16 residues. Here the CDR3 reads CASSQTSGGADNEQFF. The CDR3 bases are TGTGCCAGCAGCCAGACTAGCGGGGGGGCAGACAATGAGCAGTTCTTC.

This rearrangement joins TRBV7-9 to TRBJ1-4; D not resolved. The CDR3 sequence is 15 residues long. The ends were cut back, 3 bases at V and 3 bases at J, with 11 bases in the middle. In germline, CDR1 is SEHNR, CDR2 FQNEAQ (reference sequence). The CDR3 region is CASSFGVMANEKLFF. The CDR3 nucleotides read TGTGCCAGCAGCTTCGGGGTGATGGCTAATGAAAAACTGTTTTTT.

This chain links TRBV6-5 with TRBJ1-4; D is ambiguous. Trimming cost V 3 bases and J 4 bases, with 12 bases left between them. This CDR3 is 15 amino acids long. Per the germline V gene, CDR1 is MNHEY and CDR2 is SVGAGI. The CDR3 DNA is TGTGCCAGCAGTTATAACCCGGGGATTAATGAAAAACTGTTTTTT. Its protein is CASSYNPGINEKLFF.

The chain has TRBV13 and TRBJ1-2; D unclear. CDR3 size: 15 residues. CDR1 is PRHDT and CDR2 is FYEKMQ in the germline V gene (reference sequence). The germline V and J ends were trimmed by 4 bases and 5 bases, with 17 bases remaining between them. In DNA, the CDR3 is TGTGCCAGCAGCTCTCCTCCGGGATTCTCTTATGGCTACACCTTC. Its translation: CASSSPPGFSYGYTF.

The chain couples TRBV7-3 to TRBJ2-7, with 11 positions matching TRBD2. The CDR3 sequence is 13 residues long. V dropped 5 bases and J dropped 7; count of bases not matched to a gene: 4. CDR1 SGHTA and CDR2 FQGTGA come from the germline V gene. The CDR3 spells CASSQTSGTEQYF. In DNA, the CDR3 is TGTGCCAGCAGCCAGACTAGCGGGACGGAGCAGTACTTC. Full variable domain (remainder filled in from reference TRBV7-3 and TRBJ2-7): GAGVSQTPSNKVTEKGKYVELRCDPISGHTALYWYRQSLGQGPEFLIYFQGTGAADDSGLPNDRFFAVRPEGSVSTLKIQRTERGDSAVYLCASSQTSGTEQYFGPGTRLTVT.

CDR3 protein: CASSPTAGGEGYTF. The CDR3 coding sequence is TGCGCCAGCAGCCCGACAGCTGGGGGAGAGGGCTACACCTTC. This chain links TRBV4-1 with TRBJ1-2; D may be TRBD1 (5 bases). The CDR3 contains 14 residues. Germline loops: CDR1 MGHRA, CDR2 YSYEKL. V lost 4 bases, J lost 8 bases, and 17 bases lay in between.

CDR3 DNA sequence: TGTGCCAGCAACGGACAGGTCGCGGATCCTAGCACAGATACGCAGTATTTT. This encodes CASNGQVADPSTDTQYF. This chain uses TRBV9 with TRBJ2-3; 7 nucleotides match TRBD1. The V and J ends lost 6 bases and 0 bases, in that order; junction bases with no gene match: 13. The CDR3 covers 17 residues. Looked up from germline, CDR1 is SGDLS and CDR2 is YYNGEE.

This clone appeared a few times. This sequence joins TRBV19 and TRBJ1-4, with D unresolved. Germline V gene sequence: CDR1 LNHDA, CDR2 SQIVND (reference sequence). There are 12 residues in the CDR3. The germline V and J ends were trimmed by 6 bases and 5 bases, with 7 bases remaining between them. This CDR3 is CASSRLNEKLFF. For the CDR3, the DNA is TGTGCCAGTAGCAGGTTAAATGAAAAACTGTTTTTT.

This clone was seen a single time. The chain employs TRBV6-2 or TRBV6-3 and TRBJ2-7; TRBD1 matches 11 bases. V was pared by 1 base and J by 3 bases, with 5 bases of the junction left unmatched. This CDR3 region has 16 residues. Germline V gene sequence: CDR1 MNHEY, CDR2 SVGEGT. The CDR3 bases are TGTGCCAGCAGTTACTGGAAGGGACAGGGGGTCTACGAGCAGTACTTC. It specifies CASSYWKGQGVYEQYF.

The V gene is TRBV30, the J gene TRBJ2-1; the match to TRBD2 covers 14 bases. CDR1 and CDR2 from the germline V gene are GTSNPN and SVGIG (reference sequence). Losses at the gene ends were 0 bases for V and 9 bases for J; bases not matched to a gene: 13. CDR3 length: 18 amino acids. CDR3 bases: TGTGCCTGGAGTGTACTCAAGACCGGGACTAGCGGGAGACGTGAGCAGTTCTTC. This sequence encodes CAWSVLKTGTSGRREQFF.

The V call is TRBV19, the J call TRBJ2-1; TRBD2 aligns across 7 bases. Germline lookup yields CDR1 LNHDA and CDR2 SQIVND (reference sequence). V trimming: 9 bases; J trimming: 3 bases; junction bases outside the gene matches: 5. The CDR3 loop spans 13 amino acids. Written as DNA, the CDR3 is TGTGCCAGCGGGACTACCTTCTACAATGAGCAGTTCTTC. Its translation is CASGTTFYNEQFF.

The chain uses TRBV18 and TRBJ2-5, with 10 bases identical to TRBD2. From germline, CDR1 is KGHSH and CDR2 LQKENI. Losses at the gene ends were 2 bases for V and 5 bases for J; bases not matched to a gene: 5. The CDR3 has 15 amino acids. CDR3 in DNA: TGTGCCAGCTCACCAAGAAGCGGGGGGGCCGAGACCCAGTACTTC. This codes for CASSPRSGGAETQYF.

This chain links TRBV11-3 with TRBJ2-1; TRBD2 matches 8 bases. This CDR3 is 15 amino acids long. The junction had 3 bases not matched to a gene; V was cut back by 1 base and J by 4 bases. Germline V lookup: CDR1 SGHNT, CDR2 YENEEA. CDR3 coding DNA: TGTGCCAGCAGCTTAGGGACGGGAGGGTACAATGAGCAGTTCTTC. Translation: CASSLGTGGYNEQFF.

This chain joins TRBV3-1 (or the pseudogene TRBV3-2) and TRBJ1-1; D call uncertain. Trimming cost V 1 base and J 11 bases, with 14 bases left between them. Germline CDR1 LGHDT, CDR2 YNNKEL (reference sequence). The CDR3 has 13 residues. CDR3 amino acids: CASSQVGGSGAFF. CDR3 nucleotide sequence: TGTGCCAGCAGCCAAGTGGGCGGGTCCGGGGCTTTCTTT.

This chain uses TRBV3-1 (or the pseudogene TRBV3-2) with TRBJ2-7; 8 positions match TRBD1. V lost 4 bases and J lost 4; bases outside the gene matches: 9. This CDR3 is 15 amino acids long. Looked up from germline, CDR1 is LGHDT and CDR2 is YNNKEL (reference sequence). The CDR3 nucleotides read TGTGCCAGCAGCCTTAATATGGACAGGGAATACGAGCAGTACTTC. This encodes CASSLNMDREYEQYF.